This is a list of T cell receptor beta chains from one sample in a study of beta chain features in type 1 diabetes. Produced via immunoSEQ multiplex PCR; TCRdb's table is partial and in-frame only. The sample consists of some 220,000 clones, about a tenth of them appearing once. The sequenced sample consisted of central memory CD4+ T cells from blood. These receptor sequences come from a man aged 18 to 35 in good health. The CDR3 runs from the conserved cysteine through the conserved F or W. The D gene is left open where the match is weak. A clone size is listed for some rows: how often the clone was seen (once, few, many), or a class if it is expanded.

j_call v_call clone_size d_call cdr3_aa cdr3_nt
TRBJ2-1 TRBV7-6 few TRBD2 CASSFGIAGEDEQFF TGTGCCAGCAGCTTCGGTATAGCGGGAGAGGATGAGCAGTTCTTC
TRBJ2-1 TRBV5-4 many . CASSLDAYNEQFF TGTGCCAGCAGCTTGGACGCCTACAATGAGCAGTTCTTC
TRBJ2-7 TRBV25-1 few TRBD2 CASSEKAGASYEQYF TGTGCCAGCAGTGAGAAGGCGGGAGCCTCCTACGAGCAGTACTTC
TRBJ2-1 TRBV18 . TRBD2 CASSPPETSYKQFF TGTGCCAGCTCACCACCCGAGACTAGCTACAAGCAGTTCTTC
TRBJ2-3 TRBV30 few . CAWSVVRNFQGVDTQYF TGTGCCTGGAGTGTGGTACGGAATTTCCAGGGTGTGGATACGCAGTATTTT
TRBJ1-4 TRBV11-1 few . CASSLTATNEKLFF TGTGCCAGCAGCCTGACAGCAACTAATGAAAAACTGTTTTTT
TRBJ2-7 TRBV28 . . CASRGFFEQYF TGTGCCAGCAGGGGCTTTTTCGAGCAGTACTTC
TRBJ2-7 TRBV5-4 . TRBD2 CASSWATSGRAKKEQYF TGTGCCAGCAGCTGGGCCACTAGCGGGAGGGCCAAGAAGGAGCAGTACTTC
TRBJ2-3 TRBV5-1 . TRBD2 CASTGTSGPTDTQYF TGCGCCAGCACCGGGACTAGCGGGCCCACGGATACGCAGTATTTT
TRBJ2-5 TRBV12-5 . . CASGLVVQGGETQYF TGTGCTAGTGGTTTGGTAGTACAGGGCGGAGAGACCCAGTACTTC
TRBJ2-7 TRBV6-5 few TRBD1 CASSVVQGYYEQYF TGTGCCAGCAGCGTGGTACAGGGGTACTACGAGCAGTACTTC
TRBJ2-1 TRBV29-1 few TRBD2 CSVVTSGSSLLVNEQFF TGCAGCGTTGTGACTAGCGGGAGTAGTCTACTTGTCAATGAGCAGTTCTTC
TRBJ2-2 TRBV7-2 . . CASSFRTGELFF TGTGCCAGCAGCTTTAGAACTGGGGAGCTGTTTTTT
TRBJ1-4 TRBV25-1 . TRBD1 CASSDLGTGKEKLFF TGTGCCAGCAGTGACCTGGGGACAGGGAAAGAAAAACTGTTTTTT
TRBJ2-7 TRBV6-6 many . CASVAPDFYEQYF TGTGCCAGCGTGGCCCCGGATTTCTACGAGCAGTACTTC
TRBJ2-7 TRBV19 . . CASSIVKTHSYEQYF TGTGCCAGTAGTATCGTAAAGACTCACTCCTACGAGCAGTACTTC
TRBJ2-3 TRBV11-1 . . CASSSRRFLDTQYF TGTGCCAGCAGCTCTCGGCGGTTCCTCGATACGCAGTATTTT
TRBJ1-1 TRBV5-5 many . CASSWGGTEAFF TGTGCCAGCAGCTGGGGCGGTACTGAAGCTTTCTTT
TRBJ2-4 TRBV5-4 . . CASSLGAGTSGGIQYF TGTGCCAGCAGCTTGGGAGCGGGGACATCCGGGGGCATTCAGTACTTC
TRBJ2-1 TRBV7-2 . . CASSLAHYNEQFF TGTGCCAGCAGCTTAGCGCACTACAATGAGCAGTTCTTC
TRBJ2-7 TRBV27 few TRBD2 CASSLEPARTSSYEQYF TGTGCCAGCAGTTTAGAGCCGGCGAGGACTAGCTCCTACGAGCAGTACTTC
TRBJ2-5 TRBV7-9 . TRBD2 CASSLHYQREEGETQYF TGTGCCAGCAGCTTACATTATCAGCGGGAGGAAGGAGAGACCCAGTACTTC
TRBJ2-2 TRBV6-1 . . CASRPQGNTGELFF TGTGCCAGCAGGCCACAGGGGAACACCGGGGAGCTGTTTTTT
TRBJ2-1 TRBV5-4 many TRBD2 CASSYSGTTNEQFF TGTGCCAGCAGTTACTCCGGGACTACCAATGAGCAGTTCTTC
TRBJ1-2 TRBV2 . . CASSESQSGYGYTF TGTGCCAGCAGTGAATCCCAGAGTGGCTATGGCTACACCTTC
TRBJ2-1 TRBV6-1 . TRBD2 CASSSRTSGSDEQFF TGTGCCAGCAGCTCAAGGACTAGCGGGAGCGATGAGCAGTTCTTC